This TCR beta chain emerged from a study of OX40 agonist ivuxolimab in advanced cancers. Turning to the study itself: Six ivuxolimab dose levels, 0.01 to 10 mg/kg, were given intravenously every 2 weeks.

Study-wide results and caveats: The mean number of expanded clones was higher in CD8+ T cells than in CD4+.

Blood sampling was done at baseline, cycle 4 day 1, and cycle 7 day 1. A remark on this clone: Its target is not known.

J was trimmed by 8 bases and V by 5 bases; bases with no gene match: 14. The CDR3 has 15 amino acids. Germline CDR1 is LNHNV and CDR2 is YYDKDF (reference sequence). Some clones are missing from TCRdb's copy, which holds only in-frame ones; the method was immunoSEQ multiplex PCR. The data show tens of thousands of clones, with roughly 91% seen just once and 0.33% held by the top ten. The receptor's source is an adult with an advanced solid tumor such as melanoma, head and neck, liver or kidney cancer. The chain uses TRBV15 and TRBJ1-2; 7 bases are a match to TRBD1. This material consisted of CD4+ or CD8+ T cells sorted from blood, taken in a trial of the OX40 agonist ivuxolimab. In nucleotides, the CDR3 is TGTGCCACCAGCCCCTGGGACAGTTACACGGGGGGCTACACCTTC. Translated, it gives CATSPWDSYTGGYTF.